Below, one TCR beta chain is given with its context. As yet, its antigen is unknown. TCRdb ran MiXCR on the reads and lists one entry per CDR3 protein. The data show some 560,000 distinct CDR3 sequences, 35% to 50% seen once. This sample was included in a study of T cell repertoires in cytomegalovirus infection. About the study: HLA-C-restricted CMV epitopes, recently identified, and well-studied HLA-B-restricted ones were used by the study. TCR beta signatures that were public indicated CMV infection and matching HLA type.

This CDR3 contains 15 residues. Germline CDR1 and CDR2: SGHTA and FQGNSA. The ends were cut back, 2 bases at V and 2 bases at J, with 12 bases in the middle. General study findings and limits: CMV carriers having the relevant HLA were flagged by cumulative public TCR beta family frequency. HLA-C-restricted CMV clonotypes gave the most frequent clonotype in two of eight donors.

The J gene is TRBJ1-1, the V gene TRBV7-2; D may be TRBD1 (5 bases). Sequencing was performed on cultured PBMCs, taken from culture after CMV antigen stimulation. The receptor was isolated from a human donor in good health (CMV status not recorded). Some clones in this sample may be carry-over from other donors' samples. The CDR3 DNA sequence: TGTGCCAGCAGCTTATATTGGGGGGGAAACACTGAAGCTTTCTTT. This encodes CASSLYWGGNTEAFF. The complete variable domain, with remaining parts taken from reference TRBV7-2 and TRBJ1-1, reads GAGVSQSPSNKVTEKGKDVELRCDPISGHTALYWYRQSLGQGLEFLIYFQGNSAPDKSGLPSDRFSAERTGGSVSTLTIQRTQQEDSAVYLCASSLYWGGNTEAFFGQGTRLTVV.